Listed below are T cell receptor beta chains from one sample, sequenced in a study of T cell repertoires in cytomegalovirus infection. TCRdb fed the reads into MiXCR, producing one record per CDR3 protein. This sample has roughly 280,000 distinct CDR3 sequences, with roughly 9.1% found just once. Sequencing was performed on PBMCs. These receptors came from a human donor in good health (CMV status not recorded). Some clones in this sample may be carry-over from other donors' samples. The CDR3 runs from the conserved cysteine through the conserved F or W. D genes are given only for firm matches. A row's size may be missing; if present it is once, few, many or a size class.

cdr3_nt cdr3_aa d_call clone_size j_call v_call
TGTGCCAGCAGCTTAGCGCGACTACGGAGCTCTGGAAACACCATATATTTT CASSLARLRSSGNTIYF . many TRBJ1-3 TRBV7-8
TGTGCCAGCTCACCACGCTCCGGGACTAGCCCTCCAGATACGCAGTATTTT CASSPRSGTSPPDTQYF TRBD2 many TRBJ2-3 TRBV18
TGTGCCAGCAGCTTAACGGCGGATGCCGAAGCTTTCTTT CASSLTADAEAFF . . TRBJ1-1 TRBV7-9
TGTGCCAGCAGCTTAGTCGGCGGGACAGAGCGGGACCGCACAGATACGCAGTATTTT CASSLVGGTERDRTDTQYF . many TRBJ2-3 TRBV7-9
TGTGCCAGCAGCTTAATTAGGACAAGAAGGGCTTTCTTT CASSLIRTRRAFF . many TRBJ1-1 TRBV7-2
TGCAGTGCTACCCCATCGAGGACACTGAACACTGAAGCTTTCTTT CSATPSRTLNTEAFF . many TRBJ1-1 TRBV20-1
TGCGCCAGCAGCAAAGGGACAGGGCGGGGGTACAATGAGCAGTTCTTC CASSKGTGRGYNEQFF TRBD1 few TRBJ2-1 TRBV4-1
TGCAGTGCTAAGACCCCAGGGGGGAGACAAGATACGCAGTATTTT CSAKTPGGRQDTQYF . many TRBJ2-3 TRBV20-1
TGTGCCAGCAGCCCATCCGGGCGGGGGGCCACAGATACGCAGTATTTT CASSPSGRGATDTQYF TRBD2 . TRBJ2-3 TRBV7-3
TGTGCCAGTAGTAGGTCTCTAGCGGGAGGAAAATACAATGAGCAGTTCTTC CASSRSLAGGKYNEQFF TRBD2 . TRBJ2-1 TRBV19